This T cell receptor (beta chain) was identified during a study of T cell responses to AZD1222 COVID-19 vaccine. Study-wide points: With dominance at 160-218 and 743-854, vaccine-associated CD4 TCRs spanned spike. Breadth and depth of Spike-specific TCRs rose after two AZD1222 doses.

This clone is a singleton in its sample. Its antigen remains unknown. Trimming took 5 bases from V and 8 from J; bases not matched to a gene: 9. The germline V gene has CDR1 LGHDT and CDR2 YNNKEL (reference sequence). This CDR3 spans 15 amino acids. Produced via immunoSEQ multiplex PCR; TCRdb's table is partial and in-frame only. This table has roughly 97,000 clones, around nine tenths appearing once. The sample was peripheral blood, taken 28 days after the second dose of the MenACWY control vaccine. The clonotype comes from an adult who received the MenACWY meningococcal vaccine as a control. The chain has TRBV3-1 (or the pseudogene TRBV3-2) and TRBJ1-4, with TRBD1 matching over 9 bases. The CDR3 DNA is TGTGCCAGCAGCGCCTCCGGGACAGGGAAAGAAAAACTGTTTTTT. Its protein product is CASSASGTGKEKLFF.